This TCR beta chain emerged from a study of control samples from healthy donors and cancer patients. Here immunoSEQ multiplex PCR was the method, and the copy in TCRdb shows in-frame clones only, minus some. There are approximately 150,000 clones in the sample; about 91% occur only once, and about 3% lies in the top ten. The clonotype originates from a man aged 30 to 45 in good health. Sequencing used blood.

The CDR3 here is CASSVESGRNIQYF. CDR3 nucleotide sequence: TGTGCCAGCAGCGTAGAATCCGGGAGGAACATTCAGTACTTC. The J gene is TRBJ2-4, the V gene TRBV9, with 7 positions matching TRBD2. Germline CDR1 is SGDLS and CDR2 is YYNGEE. With 0 bases clipped from V and 7 bases from J, the junction kept 4 bases outside the gene matches. CDR3 length: 14 residues.